These 12 T cell receptor beta chains originate from one sample sequenced in a study of ipilimumab plus nivolumab after autologous stem cell transplantation (dated by TCRdb to about 2021). The library was prepared using the immunoSEQ multiplex PCR assay. TCRdb re-hosts the immuneACCESS table, in-frame sequences only. Its copies lack some clones; in the studies checked, an unresolved V gene accounts for under half of them, and the cause for the rest is not known. Recorded for this sample are tens of thousands of clones; nearly 85% of them occurred a single time. The top ten clones comprise roughly 2% of the sample. Sample: PBMCs, taken in a trial of ipilimumab plus nivolumab as post-transplant consolidation. Every receptor here comes from a male donor with diffuse large B-cell lymphoma.

The chain uses TRBV5-4 and TRBJ2-1, with D perhaps TRBD1 or TRBD2 (5 bases each). The V end lost 4 bases, the J end lost 15 bases, and 23 bases lay between the germline ends. In germline, CDR1 is SGHNT, CDR2 YYREEE (reference sequence). CDR3 length: 14 amino acids. CDR3 sequence: CASSPTVGPTFGFF. Written as DNA, the CDR3 is TGTGCCAGCAGCCCGACGGTGGGACCGACGTTTGGGTTCTTC.

This sequence joins TRBV14 and TRBJ1-3, with D uncertain. In germline, CDR1 is SGHDN, CDR2 FVKESK. V dropped 1 base and J dropped 0 bases, with 10 bases sitting between them. The CDR3 is 16 residues long. CDR3 sequence (DNA): TGTGCCAGCAGCCAAGCGCGGCAGCCCTCTGGAAACACCATATATTTT. Protein sequence: CASSQARQPSGNTIYF.

V usage is TRBV2 and J usage is TRBJ1-5; TRBD1 is a possible D gene (5 bases). V was pared by 6 bases and J by 2 bases, with 20 bases between. The CDR3 consists of 17 residues. Per germline, CDR1 SNHLY and CDR2 FYNNEI. The CDR3 DNA is TGTGCCAGCAGCCGCCGGGGAGGGGAAGGAGGCAATCAGCCCCAGCATTTT. Translation gives CASSRRGGEGGNQPQHF.

The chain joins TRBV30 to TRBJ1-1, with TRBD1 as a possible D gene (6 bases). The CDR3 consists of 14 residues. CDR1 and CDR2 from the germline V gene are GTSNPN and SVGIG (reference sequence). V gave up 3 bases and J gave up 4 bases, with 15 bases separating them. CDR3 bases: TGTGCCTGGAGAGGGGGGGGCGCTGTCACTGAAGCTTTCTTT. Translated, it gives CAWRGGGAVTEAFF.

This chain connects TRBV5-1 to TRBJ2-3, with D tentatively TRBD2 (6 bases). Per the germline V gene, CDR1 is SGHRS and CDR2 is YFSETQ. This CDR3 has 14 residues. The V end lost 2 bases, the J end lost 5 bases, and 12 bases lay between the germline ends. CDR3 loop: CASSFRGEGDTQYF. The CDR3 DNA sequence: TGCGCCAGCAGCTTTCGCGGGGAAGGAGATACGCAGTATTTT.

The chain carries TRBV14 and TRBJ2-5; no clear D. The CDR3 has 17 amino acids. CDR1 and CDR2 from the germline V gene are SGHDN and FVKESK. V lost 3 bases, J lost 4 bases, and 21 bases lay in between. The CDR3 is CASSHSLIWNRVETQYF. CDR3 coding DNA: TGTGCCAGCAGCCACTCGCTGATATGGAATCGGGTAGAGACCCAGTACTTC. The entire variable domain, with the rest obtained from reference TRBV14 and TRBJ2-5, is as follows: EAGVTQFPSHSVIEKGQTVTLRCDPISGHDNLYWYRRVMGKEIKFLLHFVKESKQDESGMPNNRFLAERTGGTYSTLKVQPAELEDSGVYFCASSHSLIWNRVETQYFGPGTRLLVL.

CDR3 loop: CASRTGYTEAFF. In DNA, the CDR3 is TGTGCCAGCAGGACCGGATACACTGAAGCTTTCTTT. V is TRBV27 and J is TRBJ1-1; no reliable D call. The CDR3 consists of 12 residues. CDR1 and CDR2 (germline): MNHEY, SMNVEV (reference sequence). V was shortened by 6 bases and J by 3 bases, with 8 bases between the two germline ends.

The genes are TRBV6-5 and TRBJ2-7, with a weak D call TRBD2 (6 bases). Trimming removed 6 bases from V and 5 bases from J, with 8 bases in between. The CDR3 is 11 residues long. CDR1 is MNHEY and CDR2 is SVGAGI in the germline V gene. The chain's CDR3 is CASRGGDEQYF. CDR3 bases: TGTGCCAGCAGAGGAGGGGACGAGCAGTACTTC.

The CDR3 protein is CASSLNPTGNTEAFF. Here the CDR3 DNA reads TGCGCCAGCAGCTTAAATCCGACAGGGAACACTGAAGCTTTCTTT. This sequence joins TRBV5-1 and TRBJ1-1; a weak D match, TRBD1 (6 bases). The CDR3 totals 15 residues. Trimming stripped 2 bases from V and 1 base from J, with 12 bases between. The germline CDR1 and CDR2 sequences are SGHRS and YFSETQ.

The rearrangement uses TRBV18 and TRBJ2-5; D gene ambiguous. Trimming removed 1 base at V and 2 bases at J, with 2 bases between. Looked up from germline, CDR1 is KGHSH and CDR2 is LQKENI. This CDR3 spans 12 amino acids. The CDR3 DNA follows: TGTGCCAGCTCACCACTACAAGAGACCCAGTACTTC. It codes for CASSPLQETQYF. Full variable domain (rest looked up from reference TRBV18 and TRBJ2-5): NAGVMQNPRHLVRRRGQEARLRCSPMKGHSHVYWYRQLPEEGLKFMVYLQKENIIDESGMPKERFSAEFPKEGPSILRIQQVVRGDSAAYFCASSPLQETQYFGPGTRLLVL.

The rearrangement joins TRBV7-8 to TRBJ2-7; 11 bases agree with TRBD2. The CDR3 loop spans 16 amino acids. After removal of 5 bases from V and 3 bases from J, the junction contained 9 bases not matched to a gene. Germline V gene data show CDR1 as SGHVS and CDR2 as FQNEAQ. The CDR3 nucleotides are TGTGCCAGCAGCCGCAGAATAGCGGGGGGGGTCTACGAGCAGTACTTC. It encodes CASSRRIAGGVYEQYF.

The V and J genes are TRBV5-4 and TRBJ1-2, with D hard to call. Germline V gives CDR1 SGHNT, CDR2 YYREEE (reference sequence). The CDR3 is made up of 13 amino acids. V shed 2 bases and J shed 3 bases, with 8 bases lying between them. The CDR3: CASSLEGYYGYTF. CDR3 in DNA: TGTGCCAGCAGCTTAGAAGGCTACTATGGCTACACCTTC.